Following are 18 T cell receptor beta chains from one sample sequenced in a study of T cell changes during pregnancy in multiple sclerosis. Some clones are missing from TCRdb's copy, which holds only in-frame ones; the method was immunoSEQ multiplex PCR. This sample has about 20,000 clones; around 85% occur once, and the top ten carry around 21%. Sequences were derived from CD8+ T cells from peripheral blood mononuclear cells, sampled after pregnancy. These receptors were collected from a female donor in good health, enrolled as a control in a pregnancy study.

CDR3 DNA: TGTGCCAGCAGCGTAGGCGGCAATGAAAAACTGTTTTTT. Translating it yields CASSVGGNEKLFF. The chain employs TRBV9 and TRBJ1-4; unclear D gene. Germline V CDR1 and CDR2: SGDLS, YYNGEE. Trimming cost V 0 bases and J 5 bases, with 5 bases left between them. The CDR3 contains 13 residues.

The chain uses TRBV19 and TRBJ2-7; D possibly corresponds to TRBD2 (6 bases). Germline values: CDR1 LNHDA, CDR2 SQIVND (reference sequence). V gave up 6 bases and J gave up 0 bases, with 12 bases separating them. There are 14 residues in the CDR3. The CDR3 bases are TGTGCCAGTAGCTCCCGGACTAACTCCTACGAGCAGTACTTC. Encoded protein: CASSSRTNSYEQYF.

CDR3 in DNA: TGTGCCAGCAGTTCCCAGGGATGGGACACTGAAGCTTTCTTT. As protein: CASSSQGWDTEAFF. This chain connects TRBV28 to TRBJ1-1; a possible D gene is TRBD1 (5 bases). Trimming removed 4 bases at V and 3 bases at J, with 12 bases between. CDR1 and CDR2 (germline): MDHEN, SYDVKM. This CDR3 has 14 amino acids.

This chain connects TRBV7-8 to TRBJ2-7, with no clear D. The CDR3 is 11 residues long. CDR1 and CDR2 from the germline V gene are SGHVS and FQNEAQ. V was clipped by 5 bases and J by 4 bases, with 6 bases between them. The CDR3 DNA reads as TGTGCCAGCAGCGCTACGTACGAGCAGTACTTC. Translating gives CASSATYEQYF.

This clone has a handful of counts. The rearrangement links TRBV18 to TRBJ2-1, with D hard to call. The ends were cut back, 2 bases at V and 0 bases at J, with 20 bases in the middle. This CDR3 comprises 19 residues. Germline V gene lookup returns CDR1 KGHSH and CDR2 LQKENI. This CDR3 reads CASSPGLNSGFGSYNEQFF. CDR3 coding DNA: TGTGCCAGCTCACCAGGGCTCAACTCCGGTTTTGGCTCCTACAATGAGCAGTTCTTC.

This clone was detected only a few times. This chain connects TRBV6-5 to TRBJ1-1; TRBD1 might be the D (5 bases). The CDR3 consists of 13 residues. V shed 5 bases and J shed 5 bases, with 12 bases lying between them. Germline V gene data show CDR1 as MNHEY and CDR2 as SVGAGI. CDR3 loop: CASSPGGVTEAFF. The CDR3 DNA follows: TGTGCCAGCAGTCCCGGGGGGGTGACTGAAGCTTTCTTT.

The chain recombines TRBV5-1 with TRBJ1-4; D not resolved. CDR1 is SGHRS and CDR2 is YFSETQ in the germline V gene. V gave up 4 bases and J gave up 1 base, with 17 bases separating them. The CDR3 is made up of 17 amino acids. The DNA for the CDR3 is TGCGCCAGCAGCCACGCCCGAGGGATCGGAACTAATGAAAAACTGTTTTTT. Translating gives CASSHARGIGTNEKLFF.

The CDR3 region is CASSSRDRKNEQFF. The CDR3 nucleotides read TGTGCCAGCAGCTCACGGGACAGAAAGAATGAGCAGTTCTTC. This chain connects TRBV5-6 to TRBJ2-1; 7 bases line up with TRBD1. Looked up from germline, CDR1 is SGHDT and CDR2 is YYEEEE. Trimming at V came to 3 bases and at J to 7 bases, leaving 7 bases not matched to a gene. The CDR3 sequence is 14 residues long.

V is TRBV6-5 and J is TRBJ1-1; D remains ambiguous. The CDR3 length is 13 residues. The germline CDR1 and CDR2 sequences are MNHEY and SVGAGI. The V and J ends lost 3 bases and 4 bases respectively, with 9 bases between them. CDR3 bases: TGTGCCAGCAGTTATGCCGGGATCACTGAAGCTTTCTTT. Translation gives CASSYAGITEAFF.

V is TRBV6-4 and J is TRBJ2-1; 7 nucleotides agree with TRBD2. Germline lookup yields CDR1 MRHNA and CDR2 SNTAGT. CDR3 length equals 15 residues. The V and J ends lost 3 bases and 1 base, in that order; junction bases with no gene match: 3. CDR3 residues: CASSETGGSYNEQFF. In DNA form, the CDR3 reads TGTGCCAGCAGTGAAACGGGAGGTTCCTACAATGAGCAGTTCTTC.

This clone was seen a handful of times. In DNA form, the CDR3 reads TGTGCCAGCAGTAACTACCCTGAAAAACTGTTTTTT. The encoded protein is CASSNYPEKLFF. The chain is built from TRBV27 and TRBJ1-4; no firm D call. This CDR3 region has 12 residues. Germline V gene lookup returns CDR1 MNHEY and CDR2 SMNVEV (reference sequence). The germline V and J ends were trimmed by 5 bases and 7 bases, with 8 bases remaining between them.

The genes are TRBV6-1 and TRBJ2-1; TRBD1 aligns across 9 bases. J lost 4 bases, V lost 8 bases, and 9 bases had no gene match. The length of the CDR3 is 15 residues. The germline CDR1 and CDR2 sequences are MNHNS and SASEGT. CDR3 protein: CASWTGDTFYNEQFF. The CDR3 region has the DNA TGTGCCAGCTGGACAGGGGACACCTTTTACAATGAGCAGTTCTTC.

V and J are TRBV30 and TRBJ2-5; a possible D gene is TRBD2 (5 bases). Trimming cost V 0 bases and J 6 bases, with 14 bases left between them. CDR3 size: 14 residues. The germline gives CDR1 GTSNPN, CDR2 SVGIG (reference sequence). The CDR3 nucleotides are TGTGCCTGGAGTGTATCGGGGTCCGGGCAGACCCAGTACTTC. Translation: CAWSVSGSGQTQYF.

CDR3 region: CASSSSGTSGGMQYF. The CDR3 bases are TGTGCCAGCAGCTCATCCGGGACTAGCGGGGGTATGCAGTACTTC. The chain is built from TRBV7-9 and TRBJ2-7; the match to TRBD2 covers 14 bases. Per the germline V gene, CDR1 is SEHNR and CDR2 is FQNEAQ (reference sequence). V dropped 4 bases and J dropped 9; count of bases not matched to a gene: 8. The CDR3 runs 15 residues.

This clone is labeled as medium-sized. This chain connects TRBV4-3 to TRBJ2-2; TRBD1 aligns across 7 bases. V gave up 0 bases and J gave up 3 bases; unmatched junction bases: 7. This CDR3 is 17 amino acids long. Germline V gene sequence: CDR1 LGHNA, CDR2 YSLEER. Here the CDR3 reads CASSQDETGIDTGELFF. In nucleotides, the CDR3 is TGCGCCAGCAGCCAAGATGAGACAGGGATTGACACCGGGGAGCTGTTTTTT.

This chain links TRBV10-3 with TRBJ2-1; TRBD2 matches 8 bases. V lost 3 bases to trimming and J lost 0 bases; unmatched junction nucleotides: 4. The length of the CDR3 is 16 residues. Germline loops: CDR1 ENHRY, CDR2 SYGVKD. CDR3 in amino acids: CAISETSGSSYNEQFF. The DNA of the CDR3 is TGTGCCATCAGTGAAACTAGCGGTAGCTCCTACAATGAGCAGTTCTTC.

This clone showed up just once. This chain uses TRBV4-3 with TRBJ2-3; D may be TRBD1 (6 bases). The germline gives CDR1 LGHNA, CDR2 YSLEER. Trimming cost V 5 bases and J 5 bases, with 14 bases left between them. This CDR3 has 14 residues. CDR3 coding DNA: TGCGCCAGCAGCTCTTTGGGGGCCTTAGATACGCAGTATTTT. It is translated as CASSSLGALDTQYF.

The chain has TRBV11-2 and TRBJ2-1; 10 nucleotides line up with TRBD2. The CDR3 loop spans 14 amino acids. V trimming: 5 bases; J trimming: 10 bases; junction bases outside the gene matches: 8. The germline V gene encodes CDR1 SGHAT and CDR2 FQNNGV. The CDR3 DNA sequence: TGTGCCAGCAGCCCAAGCGGGGGGGCCGGGGAGCAGTTCTTC. This sequence encodes CASSPSGGAGEQFF.